This entry lists 30 T cell receptor beta chains sequenced from one sample in a study of a mutant IDH1 vaccine in newly diagnosed glioma. Time point here: week 23, last vaccination. Doses of 300 ug of mutant IDH1 20-mer peptide were given with topical imiquimod. TCRdb's copy holds only in-frame clones and misses some; the assay was immunoSEQ multiplex PCR. Here the sample spans roughly 60,000 clones, roughly 84% being singletons. No antigen has been identified for these receptors. The sequences come from PBMCs, collected from a glioma patient whose treatment included an IDH1 peptide vaccine. Receptor source: a man younger than 40 with glioma.

The chain uses TRBV18 and TRBJ1-5; 12 bases align to TRBD1. CDR1 and CDR2 (germline): KGHSH, LQKENI. The CDR3 totals 15 residues. V shed 5 bases, J shed 6 bases, and the junction held 5 bases outside the gene matches. The CDR3 protein is CASSTGTGGFQPQHF. The CDR3 DNA sequence: TGTGCCAGCTCAACCGGGACAGGGGGCTTTCAGCCCCAGCATTTT.

This clone was seen a single time. This chain connects TRBV5-1 to TRBJ1-6, with 7 bases matching TRBD1. Per germline, CDR1 SGHRS and CDR2 YFSETQ. V lost 3 bases, J lost 5 bases, and 2 bases stayed unmatched. The CDR3 contains 14 residues. The CDR3 nucleotides read TGCGCCAGCAGCTCAGGACAGGATAATTCACCCCTCCACTTT. Protein: CASSSGQDNSPLHF.

The chain links TRBV19 to TRBJ1-1; D is undetermined. The CDR3 covers 15 residues. The V end was cut by 7 bases, the J end by 0 bases, with 15 bases between. Per the germline V gene, CDR1 is LNHDA and CDR2 is SQIVND (reference sequence). The DNA for the CDR3 is TGTGCCAGTACCCCCTGGAAGTCGGTGAACACTGAAGCTTTCTTT. Translation gives CASTPWKSVNTEAFF.

V gene TRBV4-2 combines with J gene TRBJ1-5; 7 bases match TRBD1. The CDR3 loop spans 16 amino acids. Germline values: CDR1 LGHNA, CDR2 YNFKEQ. Trimming cost V 3 bases and J 3 bases; bases outside gene matches: 8. CDR3 region: CASSQDYRGLNQPQHF. CDR3 DNA sequence: TGTGCCAGCAGCCAGGACTACAGGGGCCTCAATCAGCCCCAGCATTTT.

J is TRBJ1-6 and V is TRBV6-5; no clear D gene. The V and J ends lost 8 bases and 7 bases respectively, with 9 bases between them. This CDR3 is built from 12 residues. The germline CDR1 and CDR2 sequences are MNHEY and SVGAGI. CDR3 sequence reads: CASFRPNSPLHF. The DNA of the CDR3 is TGTGCCAGCTTTCGACCGAATTCACCCCTCCACTTT.

The V call is TRBV6-5, the J call TRBJ1-6, with D unresolved. Germline loops: CDR1 MNHEY, CDR2 SVGAGI. The V end was cut by 0 bases, the J end by 6 bases, with 12 bases between. The length of the CDR3 is 16 residues. As DNA, the CDR3 is TGTGCCAGCAGTTACTCGGGCCTATCCCGTAATTCACCCCTCCACTTT. This sequence encodes CASSYSGLSRNSPLHF.

The chain uses TRBV5-1 and TRBJ2-3, with TRBD2 matching 8 bases. J gave up 5 bases and V 2 bases, and 7 bases lay outside the gene matches. This CDR3 is built from 15 residues. Germline V gene lookup returns CDR1 SGHRS and CDR2 YFSETQ. The CDR3 protein is CASSLAGGARDTQYF. The DNA for the CDR3 is TGCGCCAGCAGCTTAGCCGGGGGGGCGAGAGATACGCAGTATTTT.

The chain employs TRBV6-1 and TRBJ1-5; TRBD1 agrees at 7 bases. This CDR3 contains 17 residues. Germline trimming cut 4 bases from V and 0 bases from J; bases unmatched to any gene: 9. Germline V gives CDR1 MNHNS, CDR2 SASEGT. CDR3 bases: TGTGCCAGCAGTGTACAGGGGCCCTGGAATAGCAATCAGCCCCAGCATTTT. This translates into CASSVQGPWNSNQPQHF.

CDR3 protein: CASSQARQGIYEQYF. CDR3 bases: TGCGCCAGCAGCCAAGCTCGGCAGGGTATCTACGAGCAGTACTTC. This chain connects TRBV4-1 to TRBJ2-7, with D perhaps TRBD1 (5 bases). This CDR3 spans 15 amino acids. The germline gives CDR1 MGHRA, CDR2 YSYEKL. Trimming pared 1 base from V and 3 bases from J, leaving 13 bases between.

The V and J genes are TRBV27 and TRBJ1-2; 7 bases are shared with TRBD1. V trimming: 5 bases; J trimming: 11 bases; junction bases outside the gene matches: 5. Germline-derived CDR1 and CDR2 are MNHEY and SMNVEV (reference sequence). The CDR3 has 11 amino acids. In DNA, the CDR3 is TGTGCCAGCAGTCAGGGGGACGTTTACACCTTC. Amino acid sequence: CASSQGDVYTF.

The V gene is TRBV5-1, the J gene TRBJ2-7; D not resolved. Trimming pared 0 bases from V and 5 bases from J, leaving 3 bases between. This CDR3 comprises 11 residues. CDR1 and CDR2 (germline): SGHRS, YFSETQ. As DNA, the CDR3 is TGCGCCAGCAGCTTGGGTCACGAGCAGTACTTC. It translates to CASSLGHEQYF.

J is TRBJ2-3 and V is TRBV27; the match to TRBD2 covers 12 bases. The CDR3 covers 18 residues. CDR1 MNHEY and CDR2 SMNVEV come from the germline V gene (reference sequence). Losses at the gene ends were 4 bases for V and 0 bases for J; bases not matched to a gene: 8. This chain's CDR3 is CASSYGGLAGHSTDTQYF. The CDR3 DNA reads as TGTGCCAGCAGTTATGGAGGACTAGCGGGACATAGCACAGATACGCAGTATTTT.

V gene TRBV5-1 combines with J gene TRBJ1-4, with TRBD1 matching over 7 bases. The CDR3 totals 15 residues. V shed 2 bases and J 8 bases; nucleotides not matched to a gene: 9. Germline CDR1 is SGHRS and CDR2 is YFSETQ. CDR3 amino acids: CASSLEGAQGEKLFF. In DNA, the CDR3 is TGCGCCAGCAGCTTAGAGGGGGCGCAGGGGGAAAAACTGTTTTTT.

For this clone: A read error may produce the germline difference seen at one junction end. The rearrangement joins TRBV5-1 to TRBJ2-2; 10 bases agree with TRBD2. Germline assignment: CDR1 SGHRS and CDR2 YFSETQ. The CDR3 has 13 amino acids. The CDR3 coding sequence is TGCGCCAGCAGCTGGATCAGCGGGGGGGTGCTGTTTTTT. It is translated as CASSWISGGVLFF.

V is TRBV27 and J is TRBJ2-1; tentatively, D is TRBD2 (5 bases). The CDR3 covers 17 residues. Trimming stripped 2 bases from V and 5 bases from J, with 19 bases between. Germline V lookup: CDR1 MNHEY, CDR2 SMNVEV (reference sequence). For the CDR3, the DNA is TGTGCCAGCAGTTTAGGGAGCTCGGACCCTTCCCACAATGAGCAGTTCTTC. It is translated as CASSLGSSDPSHNEQFF.

CDR3 residues: CASSFLGEGALSTDTQYF. The CDR3 region has the DNA TGTGCCAGCAGCTTCCTTGGAGAGGGGGCGCTTAGCACAGATACGCAGTATTTT. The V and J genes are TRBV7-6 and TRBJ2-3, with 7 bases aligning to TRBD1. The CDR3 totals 18 residues. V was clipped by 3 bases and J by 0 bases; unmatched bases: 12. Germline V gene data show CDR1 as SGHVS and CDR2 as FNYEAQ.

The chain couples TRBV5-5 to TRBJ1-5; 7 bases agree with TRBD1. The V gene end was trimmed by 4 bases and the J gene end by 1 base; junction bases not matched to a gene: 5. Germline V gene sequence: CDR1 SGHKS, CDR2 YYEKEE (reference sequence). CDR3 length: 15 amino acids. For the CDR3, the DNA is TGTGCCAGCAGCACCGGGACAGTCAGCAATCAGCCCCAGCATTTT. Translating gives CASSTGTVSNQPQHF.

The rearrangement links TRBV14 to TRBJ1-2; 7 nucleotides match TRBD1. The junction had 2 bases not matched to a gene; V was cut back by 2 bases and J by 2 bases. Germline V lookup: CDR1 SGHDN, CDR2 FVKESK. This CDR3 comprises 14 residues. In nucleotides, the CDR3 is TGTGCCAGCAGCCAACAGACAGGGAACTATGGCTACACCTTC. Protein: CASSQQTGNYGYTF. Full variable domain (outside the CDR3, taken from reference TRBV14 and TRBJ1-2): EAGVTQFPSHSVIEKGQTVTLRCDPISGHDNLYWYRRVMGKEIKFLLHFVKESKQDESGMPNNRFLAERTGGTYSTLKVQPAELEDSGVYFCASSQQTGNYGYTFGSGTRLTVV.

This clone showed up just once. V and J are TRBV18 and TRBJ1-6; D is unclear. CDR1 is KGHSH, CDR2 LQKENI, per germline. CDR3 size: 15 residues. Trimming took 1 base from V and 2 from J, leaving 6 bases between them. CDR3 DNA sequence: TGTGCCAGCTCACCACTGGGTACCTATAATTCACCCCTCCACTTT. Encoded protein: CASSPLGTYNSPLHF. Complete variable domain (other parts from reference TRBV18 and TRBJ1-6): NAGVMQNPRHLVRRRGQEARLRCSPMKGHSHVYWYRQLPEEGLKFMVYLQKENIIDESGMPKERFSAEFPKEGPSILRIQQVVRGDSAAYFCASSPLGTYNSPLHFGNGTRLTVT.

The CDR3 here is CASRFDRGGTGELFF. DNA for the CDR3: TGTGCCAGCAGATTCGACAGGGGAGGGACCGGGGAGCTGTTTTTT. The V gene is TRBV6-5, the J gene TRBJ2-2, with a weak D call TRBD1 (8 bases). This CDR3 comprises 15 residues. The germline CDR1 and CDR2 sequences are MNHEY and SVGAGI. Trimming cost V 6 bases and J 5 bases, with 16 bases left between them.

The genes are TRBV6-5 and TRBJ2-2; D is unresolved. Germline V gives CDR1 MNHEY, CDR2 SVGAGI. Trimming took off 2 bases at V and 6 bases at J, with 1 base between the two ends. The CDR3 extends over 11 amino acids. CDR3 nucleotides: TGTGCCAGCAGTTACGCCGGGGAGCTGTTTTTT. Residues: CASSYAGELFF.

The gene calls are TRBV4-2 and TRBJ2-1, with 9 nucleotides matching TRBD2. The V segment lost 3 bases and the J segment 4 bases; nucleotides outside the gene matches: 4. Germline V gives CDR1 LGHNA, CDR2 YNFKEQ. This CDR3 comprises 15 residues. CDR3 coding DNA: TGTGCCAGCAGCCAGTCTAGCGGGGATTACAATGAGCAGTTCTTC. Protein: CASSQSSGDYNEQFF.

The gene calls are TRBV19 and TRBJ1-2, with TRBD1 matching 10 bases. The CDR3 extends over 15 amino acids. After removal of 5 bases from V and 4 bases from J, the junction contained 7 bases not matched to a gene. Germline V lookup: CDR1 LNHDA, CDR2 SQIVND (reference sequence). CDR3 in DNA: TGTGCCAGTAGTTTCCGGGACAGGGGCAGCTATGGCTACACCTTC. As protein: CASSFRDRGSYGYTF.

This sequence joins TRBV27 and TRBJ2-1; D uncertain. The germline gives CDR1 MNHEY, CDR2 SMNVEV (reference sequence). The CDR3 is made up of 14 amino acids. V gave up 4 bases and J gave up 5 bases, with 12 bases separating them. CDR3 region: CASSSPISHNEQFF. CDR3 in DNA: TGTGCCAGCAGTTCCCCAATTAGCCACAATGAGCAGTTCTTC.

This clone has more than one count but fewer than ten. This chain links TRBV13 with TRBJ2-7; no clear D. Germline CDR1 reads PRHDT; CDR2 reads FYEKMQ (reference sequence). The CDR3 sequence is 13 residues long. The V end was cut by 5 bases, the J end by 2 bases, with 10 bases between. The CDR3 DNA follows: TGTGCCAGCAGCCCACCCATTACCTACGAGCAGTACTTC. Translating it yields CASSPPITYEQYF.

This clone showed up just once. The chain is built from TRBV4-1 and TRBJ1-6; a possible D gene is TRBD1 (6 bases). V was pared by 1 base and J by 1 base, with 11 bases between. Germline CDR1 MGHRA, CDR2 YSYEKL. This CDR3 spans 17 amino acids. In DNA, the CDR3 is TGCGCCAGCAGCCAAGCCAGGGGAGGTTCCTATAATTCACCCCTCCACTTT. Translation gives CASSQARGGSYNSPLHF.

V usage is TRBV2 and J usage is TRBJ1-1; 9 bases are shared with TRBD1. The CDR3 loop spans 12 amino acids. The V gene's germline CDR1 is SNHLY and CDR2 FYNNEI. After removal of 4 bases from V and 9 bases from J, the junction contained 3 bases not matched to a gene. The CDR3 loop is CASSGYRGQAFF. As DNA, the CDR3 is TGTGCCAGCAGTGGGTACAGGGGGCAAGCTTTCTTT. Variable domain in full (rest from reference TRBV2 and TRBJ1-1): EPEVTQTPSHQVTQMGQEVILRCVPISNHLYFYWYRQILGQKVEFLVSFYNNEISEKSEIFDDQFSVERPDGSNFTLKIRSTKLEDSAMYFCASSGYRGQAFFGQGTRLTVV.

In this sample, this clone turned up a few times. V and J are TRBV15 and TRBJ2-7; 10 bases align to TRBD1. The junction had 2 bases not matched to a gene; V was cut back by 9 bases and J by 0 bases. Germline CDR1 reads LNHNV; CDR2 reads YYDKDF (reference sequence). The CDR3 is 13 amino acids. CDR3 in DNA: TGTGCCACAGGGACAGGGGTCTCCTACGAGCAGTACTTC. Translating gives CATGTGVSYEQYF.

On this clone itself: Distinct nucleotide sequences in the sample also encode this CDR3. V gene TRBV5-1 combines with J gene TRBJ2-7; D uncertain. V was trimmed by 5 bases and J by 4 bases, leaving 19 bases between them. This CDR3 region has 15 residues. Germline V gives CDR1 SGHRS, CDR2 YFSETQ. CDR3 bases: TGCGCCAGCAGATTCAACACCGAAATTTTTTACGAGCAGTACTTC. Amino acid sequence: CASRFNTEIFYEQYF. Full variable domain (remainder filled in from reference TRBV5-1 and TRBJ2-7): KAGVTQTPRYLIKTRGQQVTLSCSPISGHRSVSWYQQTPGQGLQFLFEYFSETQRNKGNFPGRFSGRQFSNSRSEMNVSTLELGDSALYLCASRFNTEIFYEQYFGPGTRLTVT.

CDR3 nucleotide sequence: TGTGCCACTGCGGTAGGGGGTGAAAAACTGTTTTTT. Its translation is CATAVGGEKLFF. The rearrangement links TRBV25-1 to TRBJ1-4, with a possible D match to TRBD1 (6 bases). Deletions cut 10 bases from V and 7 bases from J, with 13 bases between. The CDR3 extends over 12 amino acids. The V gene's germline CDR1 is MGHDK and CDR2 SYGVNS.